Sequencing of this T cell receptor beta chain was carried out in a study of T cells in localized non-small cell lung cancer. Broader study findings: Uninvolved adjacent lung showed the highest T cell clonality, exceeding tumor. Elevated blood T cell density was associated with longer overall survival. Adjacent lung tissue had a median around 57 of the top 100 clones found in the tumor. Heterogeneity remains possible because sequencing was limited to only one tumor region.

Comment on this clone: Its antigen is unknown.

Method: immunoSEQ multiplex PCR; TCRdb's copy keeps in-frame clones and lacks some. The table has some 55,000 clones, about four fifths seen once; the top ten hold 15% to 20%. The receptor's source is a female donor of 60 years or more with stage II squamous cell lung carcinoma. This material consisted of peripheral blood, taken before any cancer treatment.

CDR3 DNA sequence: TGCAGTGCTAGTCGGGCGAACGAGCAGTACTTC. Translated: CSASRANEQYF. The V and J genes are TRBV20-1 and TRBJ2-7; D is undetermined. CDR1 is DFQATT and CDR2 is SNEGSKA in the germline V gene (reference sequence). Deletions cut 3 bases from V and 5 bases from J, with 8 bases between. The CDR3 totals 11 residues.